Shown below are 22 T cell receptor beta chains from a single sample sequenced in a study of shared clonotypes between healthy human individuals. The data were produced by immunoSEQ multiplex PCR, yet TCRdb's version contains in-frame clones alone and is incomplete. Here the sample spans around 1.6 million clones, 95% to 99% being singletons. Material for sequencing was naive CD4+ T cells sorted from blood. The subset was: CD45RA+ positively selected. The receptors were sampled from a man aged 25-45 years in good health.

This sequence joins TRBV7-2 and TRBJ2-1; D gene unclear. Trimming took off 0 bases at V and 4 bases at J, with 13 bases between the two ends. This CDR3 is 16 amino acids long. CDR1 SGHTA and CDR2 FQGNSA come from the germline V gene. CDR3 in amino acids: CASSLASMARYNEQFF. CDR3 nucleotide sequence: TGTGCCAGCAGCTTAGCGTCTATGGCTCGTTACAATGAGCAGTTCTTC.

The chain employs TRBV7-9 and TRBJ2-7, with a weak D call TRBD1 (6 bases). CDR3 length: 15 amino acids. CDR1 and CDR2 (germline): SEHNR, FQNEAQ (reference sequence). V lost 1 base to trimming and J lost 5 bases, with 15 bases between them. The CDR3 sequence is CASSLGGLGGNEQYF. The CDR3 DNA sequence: TGTGCCAGCAGCTTAGGGGGGCTAGGAGGAAACGAGCAGTACTTC.

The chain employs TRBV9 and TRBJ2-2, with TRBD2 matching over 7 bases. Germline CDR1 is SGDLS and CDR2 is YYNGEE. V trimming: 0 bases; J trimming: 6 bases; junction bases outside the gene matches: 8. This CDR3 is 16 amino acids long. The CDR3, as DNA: TGTGCCAGCAGCGTAGCTCCTGGCGGGAGCTCCGGGGAGCTGTTTTTT. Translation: CASSVAPGGSSGELFF.

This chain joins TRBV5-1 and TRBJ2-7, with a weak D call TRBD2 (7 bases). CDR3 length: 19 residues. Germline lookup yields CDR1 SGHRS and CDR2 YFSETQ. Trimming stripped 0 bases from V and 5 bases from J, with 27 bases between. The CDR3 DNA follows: TGCGCCAGCAGCTTGGTCCCAAGGACAGCGGGCGGGGGTAGGGACGAGCAGTACTTC. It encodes CASSLVPRTAGGGRDEQYF. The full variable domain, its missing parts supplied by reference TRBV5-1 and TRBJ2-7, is KAGVTQTPRYLIKTRGQQVTLSCSPISGHRSVSWYQQTPGQGLQFLFEYFSETQRNKGNFPGRFSGRQFSNSRSEMNVSTLELGDSALYLCASSLVPRTAGGGRDEQYFGPGTRLTVT.

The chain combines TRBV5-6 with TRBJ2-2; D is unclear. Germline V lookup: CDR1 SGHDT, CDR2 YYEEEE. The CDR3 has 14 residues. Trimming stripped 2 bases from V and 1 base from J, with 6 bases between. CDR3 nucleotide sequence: TGTGCCAGCAGCTTAAAGCGGAACACCGGGGAGCTGTTTTTT. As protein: CASSLKRNTGELFF.

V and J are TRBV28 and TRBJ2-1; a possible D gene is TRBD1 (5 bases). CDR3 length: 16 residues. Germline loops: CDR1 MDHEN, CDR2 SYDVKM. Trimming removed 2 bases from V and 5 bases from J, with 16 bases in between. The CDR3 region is CASSLPRWGRNNEQFF. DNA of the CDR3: TGTGCCAGCAGTTTACCGAGATGGGGCCGAAACAATGAGCAGTTCTTC.

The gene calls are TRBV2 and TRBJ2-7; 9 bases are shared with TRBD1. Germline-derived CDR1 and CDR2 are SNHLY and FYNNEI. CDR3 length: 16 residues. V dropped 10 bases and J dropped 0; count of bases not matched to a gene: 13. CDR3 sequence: CAIGQGTSPFSYEQYF. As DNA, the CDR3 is TGTGCCATCGGACAGGGGACGTCCCCGTTCTCCTACGAGCAGTACTTC.

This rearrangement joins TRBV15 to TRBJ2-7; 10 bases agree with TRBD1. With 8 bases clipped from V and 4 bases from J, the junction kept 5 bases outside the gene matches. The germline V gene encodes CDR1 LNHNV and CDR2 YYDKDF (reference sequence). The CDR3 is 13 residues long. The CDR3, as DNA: TGTGCCACCGCCAGGGACAGGGGTTACGAGCAGTACTTC. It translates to CATARDRGYEQYF.

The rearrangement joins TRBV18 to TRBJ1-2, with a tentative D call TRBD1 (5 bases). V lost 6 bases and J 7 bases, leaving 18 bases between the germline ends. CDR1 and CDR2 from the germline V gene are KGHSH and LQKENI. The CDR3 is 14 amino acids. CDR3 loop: CASSRSDTGFGYTF. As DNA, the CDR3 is TGTGCCAGCTCTCGTTCGGACACCGGATTTGGCTACACCTTC. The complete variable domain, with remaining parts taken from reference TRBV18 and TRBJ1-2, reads NAGVMQNPRHLVRRRGQEARLRCSPMKGHSHVYWYRQLPEEGLKFMVYLQKENIIDESGMPKERFSAEFPKEGPSILRIQQVVRGDSAAYFCASSRSDTGFGYTFGSGTRLTVV.

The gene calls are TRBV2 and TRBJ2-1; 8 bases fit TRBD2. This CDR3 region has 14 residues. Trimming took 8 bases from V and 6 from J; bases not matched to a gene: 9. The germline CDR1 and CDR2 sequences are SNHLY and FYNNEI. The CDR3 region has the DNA TGTGCCAGCGGGGAGCGGGAGTCTCGCAATGAGCAGTTCTTC. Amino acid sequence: CASGERESRNEQFF.

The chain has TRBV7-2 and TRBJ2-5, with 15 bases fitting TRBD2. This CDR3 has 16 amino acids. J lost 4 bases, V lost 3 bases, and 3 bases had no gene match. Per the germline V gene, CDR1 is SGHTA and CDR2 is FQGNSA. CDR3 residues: CASSFQGLAGGETQYF. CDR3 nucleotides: TGTGCCAGCAGCTTCCAGGGACTAGCGGGAGGAGAGACCCAGTACTTC.

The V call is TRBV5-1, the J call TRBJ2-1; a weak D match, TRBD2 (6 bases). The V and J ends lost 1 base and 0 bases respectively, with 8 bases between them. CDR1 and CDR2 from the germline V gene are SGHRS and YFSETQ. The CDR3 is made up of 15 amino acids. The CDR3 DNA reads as TGCGCCAGCAGCTTGACTAGCTCCTCCTACAATGAGCAGTTCTTC. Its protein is CASSLTSSSYNEQFF.

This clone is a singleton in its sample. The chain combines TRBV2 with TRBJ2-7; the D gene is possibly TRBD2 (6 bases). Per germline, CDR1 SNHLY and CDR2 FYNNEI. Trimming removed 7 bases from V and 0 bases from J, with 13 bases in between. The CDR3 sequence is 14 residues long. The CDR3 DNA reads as TGTGCCAGCAAGTGGGACTCGAGCTCCTACGAGCAGTACTTC. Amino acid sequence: CASKWDSSSYEQYF.

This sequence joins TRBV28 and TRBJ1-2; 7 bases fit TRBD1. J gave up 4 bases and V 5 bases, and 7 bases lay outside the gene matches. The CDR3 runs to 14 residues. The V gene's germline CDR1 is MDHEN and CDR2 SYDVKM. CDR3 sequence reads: CASSPSGQPYGYTF. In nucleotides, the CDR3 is TGTGCCAGCAGTCCATCGGGACAGCCCTATGGCTACACCTTC.

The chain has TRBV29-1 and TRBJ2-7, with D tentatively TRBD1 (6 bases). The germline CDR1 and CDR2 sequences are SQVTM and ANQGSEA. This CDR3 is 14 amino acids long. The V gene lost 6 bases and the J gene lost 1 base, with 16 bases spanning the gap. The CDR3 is CSVSLIGQSYEQYF. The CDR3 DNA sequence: TGCAGCGTCAGTTTAATCGGACAGTCCTACGAGCAGTACTTC.

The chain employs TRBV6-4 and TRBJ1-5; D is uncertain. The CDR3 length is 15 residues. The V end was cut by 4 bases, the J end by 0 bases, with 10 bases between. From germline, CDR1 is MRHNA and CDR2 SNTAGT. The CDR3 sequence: CASSVESSSNQPQHF. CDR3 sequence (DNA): TGTGCCAGCAGTGTGGAGTCGAGTAGCAATCAGCCCCAGCATTTT.

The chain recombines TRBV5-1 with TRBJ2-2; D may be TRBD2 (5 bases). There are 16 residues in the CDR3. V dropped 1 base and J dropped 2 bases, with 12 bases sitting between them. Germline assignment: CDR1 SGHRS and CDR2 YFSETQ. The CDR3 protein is CASSLPKLANTGELFF. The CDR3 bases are TGCGCCAGCAGCTTGCCGAAGCTAGCAAACACCGGGGAGCTGTTTTTT. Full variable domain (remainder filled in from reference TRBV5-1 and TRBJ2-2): KAGVTQTPRYLIKTRGQQVTLSCSPISGHRSVSWYQQTPGQGLQFLFEYFSETQRNKGNFPGRFSGRQFSNSRSEMNVSTLELGDSALYLCASSLPKLANTGELFFGEGSRLTVL.

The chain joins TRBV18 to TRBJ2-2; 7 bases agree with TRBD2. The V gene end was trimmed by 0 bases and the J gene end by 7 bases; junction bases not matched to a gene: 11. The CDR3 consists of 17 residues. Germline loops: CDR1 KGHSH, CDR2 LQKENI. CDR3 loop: CASSPPSGAPGGGELFF. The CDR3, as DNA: TGTGCCAGCTCACCACCCAGCGGGGCCCCGGGCGGCGGGGAGCTGTTTTTT. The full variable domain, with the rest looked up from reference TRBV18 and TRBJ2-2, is NAGVMQNPRHLVRRRGQEARLRCSPMKGHSHVYWYRQLPEEGLKFMVYLQKENIIDESGMPKERFSAEFPKEGPSILRIQQVVRGDSAAYFCASSPPSGAPGGGELFFGEGSRLTVL.

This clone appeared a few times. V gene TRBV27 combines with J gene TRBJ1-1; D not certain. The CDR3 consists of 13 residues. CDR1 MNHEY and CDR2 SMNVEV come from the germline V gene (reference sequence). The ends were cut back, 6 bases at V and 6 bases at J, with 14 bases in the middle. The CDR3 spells CASRNVGRPEAFF. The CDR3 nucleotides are TGTGCCAGCAGGAATGTAGGACGACCTGAAGCTTTCTTT.

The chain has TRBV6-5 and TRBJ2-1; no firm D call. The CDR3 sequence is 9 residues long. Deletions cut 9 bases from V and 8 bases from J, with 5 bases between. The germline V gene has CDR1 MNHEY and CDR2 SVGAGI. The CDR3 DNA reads TGTGCCAGTTGGTATGAGCAGTTCTTC. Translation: CASWYEQFF.

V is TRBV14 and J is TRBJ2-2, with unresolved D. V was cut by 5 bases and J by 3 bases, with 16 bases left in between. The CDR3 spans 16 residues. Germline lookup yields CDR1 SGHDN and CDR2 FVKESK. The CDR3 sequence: CASSAILPRDTGELFF. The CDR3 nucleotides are TGTGCCAGCAGCGCAATACTTCCCCGGGACACCGGGGAGCTGTTTTTT.

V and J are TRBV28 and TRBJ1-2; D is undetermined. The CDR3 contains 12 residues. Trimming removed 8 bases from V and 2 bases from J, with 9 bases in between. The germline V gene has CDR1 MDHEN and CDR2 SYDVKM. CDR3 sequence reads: CASSWNNYGYTF. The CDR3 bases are TGTGCCAGCTCCTGGAACAACTATGGCTACACCTTC.